A selection of T cell receptor beta chains follows, all from one sample in a study of blood T cell repertoires in COVID-19. This table comes from immunoSEQ multiplex PCR, and its TCRdb copy is limited to in-frame clones, with some not included. The sample includes over 400,000 clones, around nine tenths seen only once; the top ten take under 9.5%. Specimen: PBMCs or T cells enriched from blood (not recorded which). Receptors originate from a woman aged 55 to 70 who had recovered from COVID-19. Both conserved end residues are part of each CDR3.

V	J	CDR3
TRBV5-1	TRBJ2-5	CASTPKTQPFQETQYF
TRBV28	TRBJ1-1	CASRIGGVATEAFF
TRBV28	TRBJ1-6	CASSPGGVPRSYNSPLHF
TRBV5-1	TRBJ2-3	CASSVPGTSPTHPTDTQYF
TRBV29-1	TRBJ2-1	CSGYAGANEQFF
TRBV6-5	TRBJ1-3	CASSSDGDSGNTIYF
TRBV3-1/TRBV3-2	TRBJ1-1	CASSQGGHGGAFF
TRBV7-2	TRBJ2-2	CASSLGGHSSGELFF
TRBV27	TRBJ2-2	CASSFRWTGNTGELFF
TRBV5-1	TRBJ2-1	CASTYGTGGYNEQFF
TRBV12-5	TRBJ1-1	CASALYSGTEAFF
TRBV19	TRBJ1-4	CASSQEGGTNEKLFF
TRBV7-6	TRBJ2-1	CASSLGVAGGLDEQFF
TRBV2	TRBJ1-6	CASSEAGRGSPLHF
TRBV5-1	TRBJ1-2	CASKGGATANYGYTF
TRBV18	TRBJ1-3	CASSPQTGGSGNTIYF
TRBV3-1/TRBV3-2	TRBJ2-1	CASSQGQGQFF
TRBV10-3	TRBJ2-7	CAISENRGRGDEQYF
TRBV6-5	TRBJ2-1	CASSYSGVSSYNEQFF
TRBV27	TRBJ1-4	CASSLYGTESTNEKLFF
TRBV5-1	TRBJ2-2	CASEGSRTGELFF
TRBV2	TRBJ2-2	CASSGLAGNTGELFF
TRBV13	TRBJ2-1	CASSSGDRGDHEQFF
TRBV9	TRBJ1-2	CASSVDPGSSGSGYTF